This T cell receptor beta chain was sequenced for a study of blood T cell repertoires in COVID-19. Study details: T cells, B-cell-depleted T cells, or PBMCs provided the cDNA or gDNA that served as material.

Original analysis: Estimated nucleated cell counts came from reference gene primer amplification. The repertoire was sequenced with immunoSEQ multiplex PCR; TCRdb's copy has only in-frame clones and lacks some. V and J calls and clone size are those listed in that table; D and trimming were worked out from the DNA. Here the sample spans over 150,000 clones, roughly 83% being singletons. CDR1 is KGHDR, CDR2 SFDVKD, per germline. V was cut by 4 bases and J by 5 bases, with 7 bases left in between. This CDR3 region has 12 residues. The sequenced material came from peripheral blood. The clonotype comes from a woman aged 55-75 years with acute or convalescent COVID-19. V and J are TRBV24-1 and TRBJ2-5; TRBD1 is a possible D gene (5 bases). The CDR3 loop reads CATSDPGETQYF. The CDR3 DNA is TGTGCCACCAGTGACCCAGGGGAGACCCAGTACTTC.